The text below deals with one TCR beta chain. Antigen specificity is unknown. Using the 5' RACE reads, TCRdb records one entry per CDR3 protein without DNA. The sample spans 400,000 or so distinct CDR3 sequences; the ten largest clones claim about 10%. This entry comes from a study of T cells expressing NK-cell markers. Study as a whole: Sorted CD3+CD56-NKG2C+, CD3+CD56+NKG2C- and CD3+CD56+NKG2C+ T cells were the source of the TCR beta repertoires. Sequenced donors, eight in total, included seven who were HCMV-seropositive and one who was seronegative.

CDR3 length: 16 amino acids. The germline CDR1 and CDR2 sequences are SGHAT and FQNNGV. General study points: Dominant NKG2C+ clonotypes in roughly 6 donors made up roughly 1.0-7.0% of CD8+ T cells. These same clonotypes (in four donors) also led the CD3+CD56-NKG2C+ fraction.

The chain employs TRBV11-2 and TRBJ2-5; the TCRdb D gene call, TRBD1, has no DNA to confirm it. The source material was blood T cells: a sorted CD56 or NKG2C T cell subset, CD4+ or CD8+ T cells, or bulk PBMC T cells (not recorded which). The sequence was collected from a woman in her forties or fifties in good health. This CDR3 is CASSLVTGAAGETQYF.